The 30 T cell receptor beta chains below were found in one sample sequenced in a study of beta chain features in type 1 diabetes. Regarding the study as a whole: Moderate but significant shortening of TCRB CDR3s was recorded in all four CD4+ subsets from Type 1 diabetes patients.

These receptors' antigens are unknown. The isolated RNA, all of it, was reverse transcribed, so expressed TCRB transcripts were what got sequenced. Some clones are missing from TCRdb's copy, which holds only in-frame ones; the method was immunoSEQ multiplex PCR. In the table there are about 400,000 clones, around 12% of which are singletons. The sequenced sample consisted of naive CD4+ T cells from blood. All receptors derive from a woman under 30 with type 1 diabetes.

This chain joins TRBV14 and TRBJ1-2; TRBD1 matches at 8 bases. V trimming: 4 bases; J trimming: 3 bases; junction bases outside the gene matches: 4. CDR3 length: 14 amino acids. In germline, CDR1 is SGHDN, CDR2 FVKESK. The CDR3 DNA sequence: TGTGCCAGCAGCCGATTACAGGGGGACTATGGCTACACCTTC. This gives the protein CASSRLQGDYGYTF.

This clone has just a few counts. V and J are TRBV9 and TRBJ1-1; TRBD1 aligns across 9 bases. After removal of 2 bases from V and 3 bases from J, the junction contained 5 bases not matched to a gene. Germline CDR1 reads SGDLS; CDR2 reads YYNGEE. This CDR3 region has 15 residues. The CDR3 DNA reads TGTGCCAGCAGCGTTGCCGGACAGGGGCACACTGAAGCTTTCTTT. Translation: CASSVAGQGHTEAFF.

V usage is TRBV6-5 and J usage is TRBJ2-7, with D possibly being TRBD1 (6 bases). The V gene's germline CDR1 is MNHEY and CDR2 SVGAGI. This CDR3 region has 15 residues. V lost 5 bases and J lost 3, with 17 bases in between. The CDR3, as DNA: TGTGCCAGCAGTGGCGATAGGGGGTGGGACTACGAGCAGTACTTC. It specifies CASSGDRGWDYEQYF.

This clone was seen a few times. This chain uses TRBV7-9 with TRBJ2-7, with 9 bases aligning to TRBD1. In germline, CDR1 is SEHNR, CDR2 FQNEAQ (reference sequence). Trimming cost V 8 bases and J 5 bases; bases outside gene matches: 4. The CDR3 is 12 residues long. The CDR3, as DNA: TGTGCCAGCGCAACAGGGGGCGACGAGCAGTACTTC. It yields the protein CASATGGDEQYF.

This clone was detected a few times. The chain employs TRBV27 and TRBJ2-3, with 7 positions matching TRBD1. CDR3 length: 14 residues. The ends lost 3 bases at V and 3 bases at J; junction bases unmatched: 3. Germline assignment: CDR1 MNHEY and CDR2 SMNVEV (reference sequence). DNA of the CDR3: TGTGCCAGCAGTTTGGACAGGCCGACAGATACGCAGTATTTT. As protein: CASSLDRPTDTQYF.

The CDR3 protein is CASSQLSGKSSYNEQFF. CDR3 sequence (DNA): TGTGCCAGCAGTCAGTTAAGCGGAAAAAGCTCCTACAATGAGCAGTTCTTC. This chain links TRBV27 with TRBJ2-1; tentative D call: TRBD2 (5 bases). Germline assignment: CDR1 MNHEY and CDR2 SMNVEV (reference sequence). This CDR3 spans 17 amino acids. Trimming took off 5 bases at V and 0 bases at J, with 17 bases between the two ends.

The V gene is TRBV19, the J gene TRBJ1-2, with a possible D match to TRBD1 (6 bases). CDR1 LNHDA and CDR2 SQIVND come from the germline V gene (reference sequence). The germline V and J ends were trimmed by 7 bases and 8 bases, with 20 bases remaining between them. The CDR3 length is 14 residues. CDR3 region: CASTYLMGAPGYTF. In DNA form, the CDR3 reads TGTGCCAGTACCTACCTGATGGGGGCTCCGGGCTACACCTTC.

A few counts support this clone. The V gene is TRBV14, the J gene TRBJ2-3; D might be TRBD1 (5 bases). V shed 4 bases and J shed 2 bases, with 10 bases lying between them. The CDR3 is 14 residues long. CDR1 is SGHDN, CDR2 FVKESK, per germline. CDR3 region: CASSPRQTTDTQYF. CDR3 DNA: TGTGCCAGCAGCCCGCGACAGACCACAGATACGCAGTATTTT.

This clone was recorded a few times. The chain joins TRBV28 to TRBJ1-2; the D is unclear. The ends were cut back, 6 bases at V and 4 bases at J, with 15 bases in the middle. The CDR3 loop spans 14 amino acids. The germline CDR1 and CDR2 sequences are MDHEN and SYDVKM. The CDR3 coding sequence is TGTGCCAGCAGCCCTCATGAGCCAGGCTATGGCTACACCTTC. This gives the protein CASSPHEPGYGYTF.

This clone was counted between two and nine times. CDR3 region: CASSQQQGTGELFF. The CDR3 DNA reads TGTGCCAGCAGCCAACAACAGGGTACAGGGGAGCTGTTTTTT. V gene TRBV14 combines with J gene TRBJ2-2; D is possibly TRBD1 (6 bases). CDR3 length equals 14 residues. Trimming took 2 bases from V and 8 from J, leaving 12 bases between them. Per germline, CDR1 SGHDN and CDR2 FVKESK. Combining the CDR3 with reference TRBV14 and TRBJ2-2 gives the whole variable domain EAGVTQFPSHSVIEKGQTVTLRCDPISGHDNLYWYRRVMGKEIKFLLHFVKESKQDESGMPNNRFLAERTGGTYSTLKVQPAELEDSGVYFCASSQQQGTGELFFGEGSRLTVL.

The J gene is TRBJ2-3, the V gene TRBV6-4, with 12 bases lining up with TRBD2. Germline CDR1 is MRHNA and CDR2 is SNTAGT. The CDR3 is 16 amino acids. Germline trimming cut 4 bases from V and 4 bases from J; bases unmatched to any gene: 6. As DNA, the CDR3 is TGTGCCAGCAGTGCGGGTCTAGCGGGGGGGCCAGATACGCAGTATTTT. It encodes CASSAGLAGGPDTQYF.

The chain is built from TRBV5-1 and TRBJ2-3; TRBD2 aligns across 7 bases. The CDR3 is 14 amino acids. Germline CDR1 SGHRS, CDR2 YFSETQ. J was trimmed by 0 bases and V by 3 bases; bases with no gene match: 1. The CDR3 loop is CASSYSGSTDTQYF. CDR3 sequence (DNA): TGCGCCAGCAGCTATAGCGGGAGCACAGATACGCAGTATTTT.

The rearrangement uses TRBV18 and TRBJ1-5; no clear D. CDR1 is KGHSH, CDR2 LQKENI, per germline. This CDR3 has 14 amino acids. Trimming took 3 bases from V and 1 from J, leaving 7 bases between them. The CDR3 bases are TGTGCCAGCTCACCGGAACAGAGCAATCAGCCCCAGCATTTT. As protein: CASSPEQSNQPQHF.

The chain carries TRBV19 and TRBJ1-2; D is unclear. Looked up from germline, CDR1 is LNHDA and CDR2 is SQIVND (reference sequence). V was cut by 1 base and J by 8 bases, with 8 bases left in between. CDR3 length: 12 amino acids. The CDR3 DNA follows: TGTGCCAGTAGTATAGCAGGTCGGGGCTACACCTTC. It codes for CASSIAGRGYTF.

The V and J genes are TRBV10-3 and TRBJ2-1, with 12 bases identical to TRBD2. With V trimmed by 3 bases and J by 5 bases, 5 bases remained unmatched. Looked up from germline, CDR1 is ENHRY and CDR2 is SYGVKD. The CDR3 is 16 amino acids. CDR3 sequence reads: CAISDPSGGAHNEQFF. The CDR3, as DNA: TGTGCCATCAGTGACCCTAGCGGGGGGGCCCACAATGAGCAGTTCTTC.

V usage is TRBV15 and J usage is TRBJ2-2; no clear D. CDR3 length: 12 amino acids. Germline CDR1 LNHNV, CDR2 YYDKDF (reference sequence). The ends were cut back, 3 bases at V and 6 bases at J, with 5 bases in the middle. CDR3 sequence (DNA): TGTGCCACCAGCAGGGCCGCCGGGGAGCTGTTTTTT. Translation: CATSRAAGELFF.

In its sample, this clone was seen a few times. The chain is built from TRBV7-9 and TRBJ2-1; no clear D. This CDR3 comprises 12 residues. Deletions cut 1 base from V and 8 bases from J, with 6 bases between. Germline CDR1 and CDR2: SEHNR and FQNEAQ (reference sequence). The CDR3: CASSLDTDEQFF. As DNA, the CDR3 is TGTGCCAGCAGCTTAGATACTGATGAGCAGTTCTTC.

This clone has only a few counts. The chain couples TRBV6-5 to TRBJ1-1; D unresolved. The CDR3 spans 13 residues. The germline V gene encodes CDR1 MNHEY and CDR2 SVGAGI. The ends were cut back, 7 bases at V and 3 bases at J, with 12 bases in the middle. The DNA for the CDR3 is TGTGCCAGCACCCTACACGGGGACACTGAAGCTTTCTTT. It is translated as CASTLHGDTEAFF.

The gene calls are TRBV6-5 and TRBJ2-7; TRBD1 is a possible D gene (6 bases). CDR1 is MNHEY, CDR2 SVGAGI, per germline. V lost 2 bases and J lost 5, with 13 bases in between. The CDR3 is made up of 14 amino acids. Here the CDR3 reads CASSYVTGSDEQYF. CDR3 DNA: TGTGCCAGCAGTTACGTTACAGGGAGCGACGAGCAGTACTTC.

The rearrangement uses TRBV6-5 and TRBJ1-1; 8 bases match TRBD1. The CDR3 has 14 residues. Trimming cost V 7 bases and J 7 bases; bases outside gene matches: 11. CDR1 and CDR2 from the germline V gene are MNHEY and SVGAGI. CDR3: CASTIDRGVGEAFF. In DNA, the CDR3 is TGTGCCAGCACCATAGACAGGGGAGTAGGTGAAGCTTTCTTT.

The CDR3 spells CASSFRVAGGYEQYF. The CDR3 DNA reads TGTGCCAGCAGCTTTAGAGTCGCGGGAGGCTACGAGCAGTACTTC. The chain employs TRBV5-4 and TRBJ2-7, with 8 bases that match TRBD2. Germline lookup yields CDR1 SGHNT and CDR2 YYREEE (reference sequence). The CDR3 contains 15 residues. The J segment lost 3 bases and the V segment lost 2 bases, leaving 7 bases of the junction unmatched.

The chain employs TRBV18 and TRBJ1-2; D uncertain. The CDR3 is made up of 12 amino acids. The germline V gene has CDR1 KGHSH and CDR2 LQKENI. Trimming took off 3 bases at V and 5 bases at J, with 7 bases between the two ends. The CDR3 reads CASSPRLYGYTF. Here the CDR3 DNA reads TGTGCCAGCTCACCTCGACTTTATGGCTACACCTTC.

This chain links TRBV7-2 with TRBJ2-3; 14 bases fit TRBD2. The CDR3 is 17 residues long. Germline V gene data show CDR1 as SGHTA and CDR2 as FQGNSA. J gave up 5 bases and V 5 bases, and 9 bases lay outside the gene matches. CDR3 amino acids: CASSPPTSGRARDTQYF. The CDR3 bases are TGTGCCAGCAGCCCCCCGACTAGCGGGAGGGCGAGAGATACGCAGTATTTT.

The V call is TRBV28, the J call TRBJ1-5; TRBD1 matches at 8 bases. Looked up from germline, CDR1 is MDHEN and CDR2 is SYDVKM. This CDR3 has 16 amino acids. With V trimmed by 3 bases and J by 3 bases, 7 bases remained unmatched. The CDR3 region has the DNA TGTGCCAGCAGTTTCATTACAGGGGGGGACAATCAGCCCCAGCATTTT. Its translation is CASSFITGGDNQPQHF.

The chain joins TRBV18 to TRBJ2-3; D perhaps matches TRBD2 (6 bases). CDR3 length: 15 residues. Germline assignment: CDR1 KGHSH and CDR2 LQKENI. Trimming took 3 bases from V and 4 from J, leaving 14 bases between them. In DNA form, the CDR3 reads TGTGCCAGCTCACCCGGCGGGGAGAGATCAGATACGCAGTATTTT. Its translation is CASSPGGERSDTQYF.

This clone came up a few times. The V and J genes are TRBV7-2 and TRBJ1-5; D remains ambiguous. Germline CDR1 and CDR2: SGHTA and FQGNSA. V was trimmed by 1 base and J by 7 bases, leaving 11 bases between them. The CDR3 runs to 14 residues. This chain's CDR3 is CASSLGPGGQPQHF. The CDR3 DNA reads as TGTGCCAGCAGCTTAGGGCCCGGCGGGCAGCCCCAGCATTTT. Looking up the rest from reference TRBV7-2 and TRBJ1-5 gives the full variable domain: GAGVSQSPSNKVTEKGKDVELRCDPISGHTALYWYRQSLGQGLEFLIYFQGNSAPDKSGLPSDRFSAERTGGSVSTLTIQRTQQEDSAVYLCASSLGPGGQPQHFGDGTRLSIL.

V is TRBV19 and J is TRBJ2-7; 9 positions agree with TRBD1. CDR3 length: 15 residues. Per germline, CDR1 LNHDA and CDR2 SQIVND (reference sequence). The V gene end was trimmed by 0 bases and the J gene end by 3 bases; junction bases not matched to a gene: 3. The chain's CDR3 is CASSIDPGQGYEQYF. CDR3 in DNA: TGTGCCAGTAGTATAGATCCGGGACAGGGCTACGAGCAGTACTTC.

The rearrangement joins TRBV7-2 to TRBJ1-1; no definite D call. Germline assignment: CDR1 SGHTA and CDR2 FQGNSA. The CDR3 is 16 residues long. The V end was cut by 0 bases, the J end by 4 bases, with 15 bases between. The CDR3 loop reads CASSLAQVYSITEAFF. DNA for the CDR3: TGTGCCAGCAGCTTAGCGCAGGTATATTCAATCACTGAAGCTTTCTTT.

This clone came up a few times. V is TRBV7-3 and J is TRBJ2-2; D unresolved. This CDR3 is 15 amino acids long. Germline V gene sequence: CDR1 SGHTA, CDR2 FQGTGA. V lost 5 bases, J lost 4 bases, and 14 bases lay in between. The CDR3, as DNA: TGTGCCAGCAGCCCGAGTAGCTCCACCACCGGGGAGCTGTTTTTT. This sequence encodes CASSPSSSTTGELFF.

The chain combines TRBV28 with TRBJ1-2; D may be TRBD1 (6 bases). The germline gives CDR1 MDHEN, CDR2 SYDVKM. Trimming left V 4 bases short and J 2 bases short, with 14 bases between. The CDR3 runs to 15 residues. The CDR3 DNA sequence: TGTGCCAGCAGTTCCCCCCGCAGGGGAAACTATGGCTACACCTTC. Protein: CASSSPRRGNYGYTF.